These T cell receptor beta chains were read from a single sample in a study of OX40 agonist ivuxolimab in advanced cancers. The table came from immunoSEQ multiplex PCR; TCRdb's copy has only in-frame clones and leaves some out. The top ten clones hold about 2% of a sample with around 67,000 clones, approximately 89% of them seen once. The sample consisted of CD4+ or CD8+ T cells sorted from blood, taken in a trial of the OX40 agonist ivuxolimab. The origin of the receptors is an adult with an advanced solid tumor such as melanoma, head and neck, liver or kidney cancer. Each CDR3 is given with its conserved first and last residue. D genes are given only for firm matches. For some rows the clone size is stated as once, few or many, or as a class when expanded; others skip it.

d_gene	j_gene	abundance	v_gene	CDR3aa	CDR3nt
.	TRBJ2-2	.	TRBV30	CAWSVGGTGELFF	TGTGCCTGGAGTGTAGGCGGCACCGGGGAGCTGTTTTTT
.	TRBJ1-1	.	TRBV6-4	CASSTQENTEAFF	TGTGCCAGCAGTACTCAGGAGAACACTGAAGCTTTCTTT
.	TRBJ2-7	.	TRBV5-6	CASSLAARGSAGEQYF	TGTGCCAGCAGCTTGGCGGCGAGGGGTAGTGCGGGCGAGCAGTACTTC
TRBD2	TRBJ2-3	.	TRBV15	CATSRDLAVSTDTQYF	TGTGCCACCAGCAGAGATCTAGCGGTTAGCACAGATACGCAGTATTTT
TRBD1	TRBJ1-1	.	TRBV5-4	CASSTMDRDTEAFF	TGTGCCAGCAGCACGATGGACAGGGACACTGAAGCTTTCTTT
TRBD2	TRBJ2-1	.	TRBV11-3	CASSPPGLAGVHEQFF	TGTGCCAGCAGCCCACCGGGACTAGCGGGAGTCCATGAGCAGTTCTTC
.	TRBJ2-5	.	TRBV14	CASSPRVQATQYF	TGTGCCAGCAGCCCGAGGGTCCAAGCGACCCAGTACTTC
TRBD2	TRBJ2-5	.	TRBV27	CASRSGASGLQETQYF	TGTGCCAGCAGATCTGGGGCTAGCGGCCTACAAGAGACCCAGTACTTC
.	TRBJ1-1	.	TRBV14	CASSRGGLNTEAFF	TGTGCCAGCAGCCGCGGCGGGCTGAACACTGAAGCTTTCTTT
.	TRBJ2-6	.	TRBV5-1	CARPFGGRSSGANVLTF	TGCGCCCGACCTTTTGGGGGGCGAAGCTCTGGGGCCAACGTCCTGACTTTC
TRBD1	TRBJ1-6	once	TRBV7-2	CASSQQGGSPALHF	TGTGCCAGCAGTCAACAGGGGGGGAGTCCGGCCCTCCACTTT
TRBD1	TRBJ1-2	.	TRBV6-1	CASSSEGASYGYTF	TGTGCCAGCAGTTCGGAGGGGGCTAGCTATGGCTACACCTTC
.	TRBJ2-5	.	TRBV20-1	CSARVEKTQYF	TGCAGTGCTAGAGTTGAAAAGACCCAGTACTTC
.	TRBJ2-5	.	TRBV9	CASSVGHVIEVRETQYF	TGTGCCAGCAGCGTAGGACACGTTATTGAAGTACGGGAGACCCAGTACTTC
.	TRBJ2-7	.	TRBV27	CASSFHGADTYEQYF	TGTGCCAGCAGTTTTCACGGGGCGGACACCTACGAGCAGTACTTC
.	TRBJ2-5	.	TRBV7-2	CASSIAETQYF	TGTGCCAGCAGCATTGCAGAGACCCAGTACTTC
.	TRBJ1-5	.	TRBV19	CAGGAGNQPQHF	TGTGCCGGAGGGGCAGGGAATCAGCCCCAGCATTTT
TRBD1	TRBJ2-7	few	TRBV10-1	CASSSGQATYEQYF	TGCGCCAGCAGTTCAGGACAGGCTACCTACGAGCAGTACTTC
.	TRBJ2-3	few	TRBV21-1	CASPPGGAGTDTQYF	TGTGCCAGCCCACCGGGAGGGGCTGGCACAGATACGCAGTATTTT
.	TRBJ1-3	.	TRBV4-3	CASSQVRGSGNTIYF	TGCGCCAGCAGCCAAGTACGCGGCTCTGGAAACACCATATATTTT
TRBD2	TRBJ2-1	.	TRBV7-8	CASRLGLAGDNEQFF	TGTGCCAGCAGGCTAGGACTAGCGGGAGACAATGAGCAGTTCTTC
TRBD2	TRBJ2-3	.	TRBV25-1	CASTAPGLAEDTQYF	TGTGCCAGCACGGCCCCGGGACTAGCAGAAGATACGCAGTATTTT
.	TRBJ1-2	.	TRBV28	CASSAANYGYTF	TGTGCCAGCAGTGCGGCTAACTATGGCTACACCTTC
.	TRBJ1-2	.	TRBV6-5	CASRKATESNYGYTF	TGTGCCAGCAGAAAGGCGACCGAGTCCAACTATGGCTACACCTTC
TRBD2	TRBJ2-7	.	TRBV5-4	CASSAGGASYEQYF	TGTGCCAGCAGCGCGGGAGGCGCCTCCTACGAGCAGTACTTC